This T cell receptor beta chain was captured in a study of post-analysis software for immune sequencing data (dated by TCRdb to between 2015 and 2017). Turning to the overall study: Relapsing-remitting, secondary progressive and progressive-relapsing multiple sclerosis were recorded as disease courses, and subtype annotation was lacking for some patients. Patient repertoires were compared against roughly 12 previously published healthy control repertoires from donors aged roughly 6 to 25 years. A subset of samples was prepared in parallel using single-end sample barcoding, then pooled and co-amplified after Illumina adapter ligation. The research as a whole found: Normalized Chao1 diversity was significantly lower in multiple sclerosis patients than controls, suggesting substantial peripheral T-cell clonal expansion. The multiple sclerosis patient group was slightly younger than the control group. Patients showed significantly higher frequencies than controls for several TRBV segments, among them TRBV5-6, TRBV5-1 and TRBV20-1. Strong co-clustering of samples prepared in the same batch was shown by direct clustering with F measure, prompting a batch-effect correction.

The library was made by PCR. Instrument on record: Illumina HiSeq 2500. To reduce PCR and sequencing biases, unique molecular identifiers were incorporated into the TCR beta cDNA libraries. Per 1 to 10 million input T cells, 500,000 or so cDNA molecules were obtained, such that each molecule approximated one T cell. The patient libraries were prepared and sequenced with the same protocol used for the earlier healthy control dataset. Samples belonging to the same batch were prepared together, multiplexed and sequenced on a shared HiSeq lane. Regarding the original processing steps: MIGEC handled the raw barcoded reads, throwing out single-read molecular identifier groups before consensus assembly and CDR3 extraction. Clonotype tables were post-analysed with VDJtools, normalizing diversity by down-sampling all datasets to the smallest sample size. Repertoire overlap clustering matched CDR3 amino acid but not nucleotide sequences to correct batch-related cross-sample contamination. The public reads were reprocessed in TCRdb via fastp at Q25 and MiXCR, keeping in-frame beta chains. Identical CDR3 protein sequences are pooled into one entry, listed with their most common genes and DNA. These V and J calls rely on TCRdb rather than the paper's analysis. For this sample the table gives fewer than 900,000 distinct CDR3 sequences, of which roughly 46% were detected only once. Just under 5% of the sample rests with the top ten.

As concerns this clonotype: Which antigen it targets is not known. One base away there is no much larger clone; base qualities are not given.

From the cysteine up to the phenylalanine, the CDR3 has a length of 14 residues. Just CDR3 DNA is preserved here, 42 bases in frame from base 1. From V the trimming removes 7 bases and from J it removes 6 bases, while the gene matches leave 8 bases of the junction unaccounted for. From the germline V gene, CDR1 is SQVTM and CDR2 is ANQGSEA. To demonstrate the VDJtools post-analysis software, the study profiled TCR beta repertoires from the peripheral blood of about 13 young patients with multiple sclerosis. The multiple sclerosis patients were children and adolescents ranging in age from roughly 6 to 15 years.

The chain employs TRBV29-1 and TRBJ2-3; 12 nucleotides in the junction match TRBD2. The sequencing input was blood. The TCR originated in a girl aged 5-17 years with multiple sclerosis. The CDR3 protein: CSDVLAGGRDTQYF. The DNA is TGCAGCGACGTACTAGCGGGAGGTCGCGATACGCAGTATTTT.